What follows are 22 T cell receptor beta chains derived from one specimen sequenced in a study of T-cell reconstitution after alpha-beta-depleted transplantation in children. Using unique molecular identifiers, the investigators prepared the TCRbeta library. Using its own MiXCR run on the PCR reads, TCRdb lists one record per CDR3 protein. The sample lists 490,000 or so distinct CDR3 sequences; roughly a tenth were seen once. The material was PBMCs, obtained before TCRalphabeta/CD19-depleted stem cell transplant. The origin of the receptors is a child aged 2-15 years with inherited bone marrow failure, due to receive a stem cell transplant.

There are many counts of this clonotype. The chain recombines TRBV5-1 with TRBJ2-6, with D unresolved. Germline V CDR1 and CDR2: SGHRS, YFSETQ. V lost 0 bases, J lost 3 bases, and 7 bases lay in between. CDR3 size: 15 residues. CDR3 protein: CASSLVEYGANVLTF. The DNA of the CDR3 is TGCGCCAGCAGCTTGGTGGAGTATGGGGCCAACGTCCTGACTTTC. Complete variable domain (other parts from reference TRBV5-1 and TRBJ2-6): KAGVTQTPRYLIKTRGQQVTLSCSPISGHRSVSWYQQTPGQGLQFLFEYFSETQRNKGNFPGRFSGRQFSNSRSEMNVSTLELGDSALYLCASSLVEYGANVLTFGAGSRLTVL.

The chain uses TRBV6-5 and TRBJ2-5, with 9 bases fitting TRBD2. This CDR3 has 19 amino acids. Germline CDR1 is MNHEY and CDR2 is SVGAGI. V was pared by 2 bases and J by 4 bases, with 17 bases of the junction left unmatched. CDR3 nucleotide sequence: TGTGCCAGCAGTTACACGAGACTAGCGGAGGCCCGCGGGGCAGAGACCCAGTACTTC. Translation gives CASSYTRLAEARGAETQYF.

This clonotype was observed a few times. J is TRBJ2-3 and V is TRBV20-1; 11 nucleotides match TRBD2. Trimming cost V 2 bases and J 0 bases; bases outside gene matches: 7. Germline V lookup: CDR1 DFQATT, CDR2 SNEGSKA (reference sequence). The CDR3 totals 17 residues. In nucleotides, the CDR3 is TGCAGTGCTAGACTCCCTAGCGGGAGGTCTAGCACAGATACGCAGTATTTT. It is translated as CSARLPSGRSSTDTQYF.

The genes are TRBV28 and TRBJ2-7; 16 bases agree with TRBD2. The V and J ends lost 2 bases and 4 bases, in that order; junction bases with no gene match: 5. The CDR3 is made up of 17 amino acids. Germline CDR1 MDHEN, CDR2 SYDVKM. CDR3 amino acids: CASSLRGLAGGPYEQYF. DNA of the CDR3: TGTGCCAGCAGTTTAAGGGGACTAGCGGGAGGGCCATACGAGCAGTACTTC.

This clonotype was observed at least ten times. The V gene is TRBV6-2 or TRBV6-3, the J gene TRBJ2-7; TRBD1 aligns across 12 bases. After removal of 7 bases from V and 4 bases from J, the junction contained 8 bases not matched to a gene. CDR1 and CDR2 from the germline V gene are MNHEY and SVGEGT. This CDR3 region has 15 residues. CDR3 sequence reads: CASKAPGQGAYEQYF. The CDR3, as DNA: TGTGCCAGCAAGGCGCCGGGACAGGGGGCGTACGAGCAGTACTTC.

This clonotype was detected many times. The rearrangement links TRBV29-1 to TRBJ1-1, with unresolved D. The CDR3 consists of 12 residues. Trimming shortened V by 3 bases and J by 1 base, and 6 bases separated the two germline ends. The V gene's germline CDR1 is SQVTM and CDR2 ANQGSEA. In DNA form, the CDR3 reads TGCAGCGTTGATTCAGGGAACACTGAAGCTTTCTTT. Amino acids: CSVDSGNTEAFF.

This clonotype was seen at least ten times. This rearrangement joins TRBV15 to TRBJ2-7; possibly TRBD1 for D (6 bases). From germline, CDR1 is LNHNV and CDR2 YYDKDF (reference sequence). CDR3 length: 15 residues. V was cut by 1 base and J by 3 bases, with 13 bases left in between. The CDR3 sequence: CATSRGSGAFYEQYF. In DNA, the CDR3 is TGTGCCACCAGCAGAGGTTCAGGGGCGTTCTACGAGCAGTACTTC.

This clonotype was detected many times. The V and J genes are TRBV23-1 and TRBJ2-1; the D call may be TRBD1 or TRBD2 (5 bases each). TRBV23-1 is placed among ORFs of uncertain function. V lost 2 bases, J lost 3 bases, and 20 bases lay in between. The CDR3 sequence is 18 residues long. DNA for the CDR3: TGCGCCAGCAGTCAACGCCGCGAGGGGACCAAGAACTACAATGAGCAGTTCTTC. It yields the protein CASSQRREGTKNYNEQFF.

This clonotype was detected ten times or more. This sequence joins TRBV7-9 and TRBJ2-1; 9 nucleotides agree with TRBD2. The trim removed 1 base at V and 7 bases at J, leaving 20 bases unmatched. Per germline, CDR1 SEHNR and CDR2 FQNEAQ (reference sequence). This CDR3 has 20 amino acids. Here the CDR3 DNA reads TGTGCCAGCAGCTTAGGGGCGGGTAGCGGGAGAGGCTGGTCGGATAATGAGCAGTTCTTC. Its translation is CASSLGAGSGRGWSDNEQFF.

V gene TRBV12-3 or TRBV12-4 combines with J gene TRBJ1-5; TRBD1 aligns across 9 bases. The junction had 2 bases not matched to a gene; V was cut back by 8 bases and J by 0 bases. The CDR3 contains 14 residues. The CDR3 bases are TGTGCCAGCGGACAGGGGCATAGCAATCAGCCCCAGCATTTT. The encoded protein is CASGQGHSNQPQHF.

This clonotype was seen repeatedly, ten times or more. This chain uses TRBV10-3 with TRBJ2-2; D ambiguous. CDR1 is ENHRY and CDR2 is SYGVKD in the germline V gene. V was cut by 5 bases and J by 4 bases, with 8 bases left in between. This CDR3 is built from 13 residues. CDR3 loop: CAISRDATGELFF. The CDR3, as DNA: TGTGCCATCAGTAGGGATGCCACCGGGGAGCTGTTTTTT.

This clonotype came up many times. The chain joins TRBV7-8 to TRBJ2-1, with no clear D. The CDR3 contains 12 residues. Trimming removed 5 bases at V and 4 bases at J, with 6 bases between. The germline V gene encodes CDR1 SGHVS and CDR2 FQNEAQ. The CDR3 nucleotides are TGTGCCAGCAGCACCACTTACAATGAGCAGTTCTTC. Protein: CASSTTYNEQFF.

This clonotype occurred many times. The rearrangement links TRBV7-2 to TRBJ1-2, with TRBD1 matching 8 bases. CDR1 is SGHTA and CDR2 is FQGNSA in the germline V gene. The CDR3 is 14 residues long. V was clipped by 1 base and J by 4 bases; unmatched bases: 2. Written as DNA, the CDR3 is TGTGCCAGCAGCTTAGGTGGACAGGGCTATGGCTACACCTTC. Translated, it gives CASSLGGQGYGYTF.

This clonotype turned up a few times. The chain combines TRBV5-4 with TRBJ2-7; 7 bases align to TRBD2. Losses at the gene ends were 4 bases for V and 4 bases for J; bases not matched to a gene: 8. This CDR3 spans 14 amino acids. Germline V gene data show CDR1 as SGHNT and CDR2 as YYREEE (reference sequence). The CDR3 region has the DNA TGTGCCAGCAGCGGAGGACTAGAGCAATACGAGCAGTACTTC. As protein: CASSGGLEQYEQYF.

Regarding this clonotype: Germline and junction disagree at one end, which may indicate a read error. The chain recombines TRBV27 with TRBJ2-3; D remains ambiguous. The CDR3 loop spans 12 amino acids. CDR1 MNHEY and CDR2 SMNVEV come from the germline V gene (reference sequence). The CDR3 region has the DNA TGTGCCGGCAGTTCCTTTTCCGGTACGCAGTATTTT. It specifies CAGSSFSGTQYF.

In its sample, this clonotype was seen a few times. The V call is TRBV7-9, the J call TRBJ2-7; TRBD1 matches 8 bases. CDR1 and CDR2 from the germline V gene are SEHNR and FQNEAQ (reference sequence). There are 15 residues in the CDR3. The V gene end was trimmed by 5 bases and the J gene end by 2 bases; junction bases not matched to a gene: 8. Here the CDR3 DNA reads TGTGCCAGCAGCCAGGGGGCGGGCGGCACCTACGAGCAGTACTTC. Its protein is CASSQGAGGTYEQYF.

About this clonotype itself: A much larger clone lies a single base off, so this may be a read error. The chain joins TRBV7-9 to TRBJ2-1; D remains ambiguous. This CDR3 contains 13 residues. Germline CDR1 is SEHNR and CDR2 is FQNEAQ (reference sequence). Trimming removed 3 bases at V and 10 bases at J, with 13 bases between. The CDR3 region is CASSFALDPEQFF. CDR3 nucleotide sequence: TGTGCCAGCAGCTTTGCGCTAGACCCAGAGCAGTTCTTC.

This clonotype was picked up many times. This chain joins TRBV29-1 and TRBJ1-2; possible D gene TRBD1, 5 bases. The V end lost 3 bases, the J end lost 4 bases, and 12 bases lay between the germline ends. Looked up from germline, CDR1 is SQVTM and CDR2 is ANQGSEA. This CDR3 region has 13 residues. In nucleotides, the CDR3 is TGCAGCGTTGAGGGGGACCAGGGCTATGGCTACACCTTC. Protein sequence: CSVEGDQGYGYTF.

This clonotype came up a few times. This rearrangement joins TRBV20-1 to TRBJ2-1; TRBD2 might be the D (7 bases). The CDR3 totals 13 residues. Trimming left V 6 bases short and J 9 bases short, with 18 bases between. The V gene's germline CDR1 is DFQATT and CDR2 SNEGSKA (reference sequence). DNA for the CDR3: TGCAGTGCCCAAAGGGGGGGACCGAGTGAGCAGTTCTTC. It codes for CSAQRGGPSEQFF.

This clonotype was detected ten times or more. This rearrangement joins TRBV12-3 or TRBV12-4 to TRBJ1-5; D remains unclear. The V end lost 10 bases, the J end lost 2 bases, and 9 bases lay between the germline ends. The CDR3 is made up of 12 amino acids. As DNA, the CDR3 is TGTGCCATCGGTCCGGGCAATCAGCCCCAGCATTTT. Its translation: CAIGPGNQPQHF.

This clonotype was observed at least ten times. V and J are TRBV12-3 or TRBV12-4 and TRBJ1-1, with D perhaps TRBD1 (5 bases). The germline V and J ends were trimmed by 6 bases and 5 bases, with 10 bases remaining between them. This CDR3 has 12 amino acids. The CDR3 reads CASSLTVTEAFF. DNA of the CDR3: TGTGCCAGCAGCTTGACAGTTACTGAAGCTTTCTTT.

This clonotype was seen ten or more times. The chain is built from TRBV7-9 and TRBJ2-1; a weak D match, TRBD2 (5 bases). Germline-derived CDR1 and CDR2 are SEHNR and FQNEAQ (reference sequence). V was shortened by 1 base and J by 3 bases, with 10 bases between the two germline ends. The CDR3 sequence is 15 residues long. Written as DNA, the CDR3 is TGTGCCAGCAGCTTAGGACTAACGTACTACAATGAGCAGTTCTTC. Residues: CASSLGLTYYNEQFF.